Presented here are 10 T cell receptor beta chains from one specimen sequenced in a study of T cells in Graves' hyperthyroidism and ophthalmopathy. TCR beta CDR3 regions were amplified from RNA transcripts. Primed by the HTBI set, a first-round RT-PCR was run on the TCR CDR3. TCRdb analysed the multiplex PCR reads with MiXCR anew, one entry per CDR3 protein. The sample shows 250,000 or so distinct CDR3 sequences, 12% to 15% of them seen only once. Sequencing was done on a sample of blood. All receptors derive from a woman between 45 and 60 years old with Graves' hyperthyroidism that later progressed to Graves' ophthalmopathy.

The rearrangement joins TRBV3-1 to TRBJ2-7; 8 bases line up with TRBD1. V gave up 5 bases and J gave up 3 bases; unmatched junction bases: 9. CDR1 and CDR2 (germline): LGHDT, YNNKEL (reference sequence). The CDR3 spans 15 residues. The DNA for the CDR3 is TGTGCCAGCAGCGAAGGGGGACAGGCATTCTACGAGCAGTACTTC. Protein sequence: CASSEGGQAFYEQYF.

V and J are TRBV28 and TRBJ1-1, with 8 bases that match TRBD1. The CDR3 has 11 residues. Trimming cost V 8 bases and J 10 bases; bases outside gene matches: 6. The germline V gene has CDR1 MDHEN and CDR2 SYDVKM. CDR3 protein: CASEYRGLAFF. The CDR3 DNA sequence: TGTGCCAGCGAATACAGGGGGTTAGCTTTCTTT.

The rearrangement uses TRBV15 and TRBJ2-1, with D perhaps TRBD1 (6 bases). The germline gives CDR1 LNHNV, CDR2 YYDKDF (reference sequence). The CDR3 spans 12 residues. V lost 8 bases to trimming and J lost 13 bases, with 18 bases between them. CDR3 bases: TGTGCCACCTCTCAGGGGCCTGGGCCACAGTTCTTC. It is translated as CATSQGPGPQFF.

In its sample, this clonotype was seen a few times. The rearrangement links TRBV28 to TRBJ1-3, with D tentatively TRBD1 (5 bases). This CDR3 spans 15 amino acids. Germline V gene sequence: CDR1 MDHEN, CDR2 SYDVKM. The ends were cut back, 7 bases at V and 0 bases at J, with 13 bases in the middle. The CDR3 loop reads CASTLTAHSGNTIYF. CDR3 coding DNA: TGTGCCAGCACTCTGACAGCTCACTCTGGAAACACCATATATTTT.

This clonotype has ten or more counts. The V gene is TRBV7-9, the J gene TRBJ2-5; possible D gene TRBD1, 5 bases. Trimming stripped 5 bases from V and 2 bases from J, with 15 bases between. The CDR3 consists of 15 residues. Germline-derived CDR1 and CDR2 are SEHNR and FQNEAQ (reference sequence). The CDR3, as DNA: TGTGCCAGCAGCGGTTCGGACACCCTTCAAGAGACCCAGTACTTC. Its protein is CASSGSDTLQETQYF.

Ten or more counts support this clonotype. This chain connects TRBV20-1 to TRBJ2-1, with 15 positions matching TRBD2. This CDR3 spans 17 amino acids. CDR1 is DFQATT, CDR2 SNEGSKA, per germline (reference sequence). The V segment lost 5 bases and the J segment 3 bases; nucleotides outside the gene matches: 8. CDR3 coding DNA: TGCAGTGCTCCCGGACTAGCGGGAGGGCCGGGCTACAATGAGCAGTTCTTC. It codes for CSAPGLAGGPGYNEQFF.

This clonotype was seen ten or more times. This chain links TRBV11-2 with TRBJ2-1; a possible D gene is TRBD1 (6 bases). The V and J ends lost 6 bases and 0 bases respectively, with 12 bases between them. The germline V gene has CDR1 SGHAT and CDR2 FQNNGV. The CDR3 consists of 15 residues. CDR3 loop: CASSGQRSSYNEQFF. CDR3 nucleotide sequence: TGTGCCAGCAGTGGACAGAGGAGCTCCTACAATGAGCAGTTCTTC.

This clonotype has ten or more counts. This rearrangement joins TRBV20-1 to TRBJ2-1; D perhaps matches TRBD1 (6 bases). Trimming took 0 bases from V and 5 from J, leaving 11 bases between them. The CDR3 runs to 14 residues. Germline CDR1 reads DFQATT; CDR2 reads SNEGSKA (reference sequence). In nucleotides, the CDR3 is TGCAGTGCTAGAGAACGGACAGCCCACAATGAGCAGTTCTTC. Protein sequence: CSARERTAHNEQFF.

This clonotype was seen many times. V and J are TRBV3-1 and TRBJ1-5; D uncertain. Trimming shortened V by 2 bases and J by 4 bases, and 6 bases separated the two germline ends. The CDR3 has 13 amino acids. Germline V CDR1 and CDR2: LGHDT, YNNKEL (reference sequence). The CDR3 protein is CASSQTRNQPQHF. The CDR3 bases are TGTGCCAGCAGCCAAACTAGAAATCAGCCCCAGCATTTT.

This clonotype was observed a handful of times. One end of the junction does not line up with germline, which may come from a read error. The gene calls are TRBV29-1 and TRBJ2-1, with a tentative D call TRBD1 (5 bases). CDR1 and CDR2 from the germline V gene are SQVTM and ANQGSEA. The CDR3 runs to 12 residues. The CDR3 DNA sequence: TGCAGCGTTGCTGGCCCATATGGGGCGGATGTCTTC. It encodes CSVAGPYGADVF.